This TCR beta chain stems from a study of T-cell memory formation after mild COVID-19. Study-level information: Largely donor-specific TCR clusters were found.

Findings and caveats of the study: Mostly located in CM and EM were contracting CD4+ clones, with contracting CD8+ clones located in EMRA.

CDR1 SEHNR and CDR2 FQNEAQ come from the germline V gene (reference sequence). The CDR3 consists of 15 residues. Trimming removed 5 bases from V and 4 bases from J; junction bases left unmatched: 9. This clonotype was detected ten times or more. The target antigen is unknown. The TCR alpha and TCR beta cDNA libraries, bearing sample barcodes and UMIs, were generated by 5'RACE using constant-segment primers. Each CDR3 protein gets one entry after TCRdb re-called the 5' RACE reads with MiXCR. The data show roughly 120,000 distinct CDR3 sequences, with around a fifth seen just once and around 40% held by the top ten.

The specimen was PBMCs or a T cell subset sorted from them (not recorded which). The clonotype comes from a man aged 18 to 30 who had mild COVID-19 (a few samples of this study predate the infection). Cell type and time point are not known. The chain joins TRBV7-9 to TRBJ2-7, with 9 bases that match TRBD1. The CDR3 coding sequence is TGTGCCAGCAGCAACCGGGACAGGGATGGATACGAGCAGTACTTC. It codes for CASSNRDRDGYEQYF.